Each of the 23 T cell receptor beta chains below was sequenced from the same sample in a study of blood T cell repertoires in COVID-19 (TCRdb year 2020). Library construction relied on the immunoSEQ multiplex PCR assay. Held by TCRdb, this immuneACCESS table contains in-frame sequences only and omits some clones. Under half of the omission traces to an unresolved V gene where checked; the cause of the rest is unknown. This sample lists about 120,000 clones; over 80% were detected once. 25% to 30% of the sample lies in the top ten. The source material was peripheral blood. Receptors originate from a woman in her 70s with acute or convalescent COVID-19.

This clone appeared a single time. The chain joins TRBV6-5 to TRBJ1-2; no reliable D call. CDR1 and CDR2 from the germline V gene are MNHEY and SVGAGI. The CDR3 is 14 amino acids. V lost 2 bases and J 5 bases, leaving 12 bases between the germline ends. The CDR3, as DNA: TGTGCCAGCAGTTACAGGGAGGGCGAGTATGGCTACACCTTC. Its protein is CASSYREGEYGYTF.

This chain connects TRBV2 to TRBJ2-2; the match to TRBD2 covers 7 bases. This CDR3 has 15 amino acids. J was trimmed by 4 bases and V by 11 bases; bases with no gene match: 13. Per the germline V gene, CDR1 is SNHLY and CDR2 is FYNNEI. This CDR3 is CASAGTNIFTGELFF. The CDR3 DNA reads TGTGCCTCAGCCGGGACTAACATTTTCACCGGGGAGCTGTTTTTT.

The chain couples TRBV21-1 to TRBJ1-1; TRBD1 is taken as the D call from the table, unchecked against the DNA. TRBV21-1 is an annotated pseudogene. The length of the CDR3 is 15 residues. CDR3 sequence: CASSNAAGGGTEAFF. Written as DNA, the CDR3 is TGTGCCAGCAGCAACGCCGCAGGGGGCGGGACTGAAGCTTTCTTT.

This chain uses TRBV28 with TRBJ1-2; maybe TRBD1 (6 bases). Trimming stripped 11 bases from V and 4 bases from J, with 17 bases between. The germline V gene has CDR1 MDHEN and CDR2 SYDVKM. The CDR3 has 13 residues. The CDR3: CAHRGEGVYGYTF. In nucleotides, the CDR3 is TGTGCCCACCGCGGTGAGGGGGTCTATGGCTACACCTTC.

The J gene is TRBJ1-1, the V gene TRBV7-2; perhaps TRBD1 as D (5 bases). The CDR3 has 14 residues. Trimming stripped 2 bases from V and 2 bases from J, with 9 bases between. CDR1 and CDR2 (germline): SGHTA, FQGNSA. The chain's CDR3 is CASSLQGTNTEAFF. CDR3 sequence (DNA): TGTGCCAGCAGCTTACAGGGAACTAACACTGAAGCTTTCTTT.

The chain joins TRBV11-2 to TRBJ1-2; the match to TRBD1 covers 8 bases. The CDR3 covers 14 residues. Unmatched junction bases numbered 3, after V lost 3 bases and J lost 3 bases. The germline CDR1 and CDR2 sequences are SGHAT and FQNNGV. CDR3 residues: CASSFSGGDYGYTF. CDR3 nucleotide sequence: TGTGCCAGCAGCTTTTCAGGGGGCGACTATGGCTACACCTTC.

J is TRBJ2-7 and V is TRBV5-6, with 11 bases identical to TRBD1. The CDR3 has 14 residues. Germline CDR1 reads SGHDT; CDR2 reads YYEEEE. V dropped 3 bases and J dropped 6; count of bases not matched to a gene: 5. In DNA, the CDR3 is TGTGCCAGCAGCTGGGACAGGGGGAACGGCGAGCAGTACTTC. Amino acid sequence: CASSWDRGNGEQYF.

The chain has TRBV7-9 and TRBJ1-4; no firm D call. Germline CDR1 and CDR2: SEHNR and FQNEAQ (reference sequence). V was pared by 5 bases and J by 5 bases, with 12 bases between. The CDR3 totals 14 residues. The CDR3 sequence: CASSPGSGNEKLFF. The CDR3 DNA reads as TGTGCCAGCAGCCCCGGAAGCGGAAATGAAAAACTGTTTTTT. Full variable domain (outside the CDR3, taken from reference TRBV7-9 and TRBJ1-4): DTGVSQNPRHKITKRGQNVTFRCDPISEHNRLYWYRQTLGQGPEFLTYFQNEAQLEKSRLLSDRFSAERPKGSFSTLEIQRTEQGDSAMYLCASSPGSGNEKLFFGSGTQLSVL.

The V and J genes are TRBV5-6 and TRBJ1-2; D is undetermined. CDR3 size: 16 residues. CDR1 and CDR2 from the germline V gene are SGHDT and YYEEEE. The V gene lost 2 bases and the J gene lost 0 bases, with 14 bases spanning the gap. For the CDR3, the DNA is TGTGCCAGCAGCTTCATAACAGAACCATCTAACTATGGCTACACCTTC. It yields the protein CASSFITEPSNYGYTF.

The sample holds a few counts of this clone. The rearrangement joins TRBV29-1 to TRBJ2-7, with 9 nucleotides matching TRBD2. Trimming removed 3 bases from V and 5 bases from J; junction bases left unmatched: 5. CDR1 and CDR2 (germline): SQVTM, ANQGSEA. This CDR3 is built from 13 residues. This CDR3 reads CSVDPSGADEQYF. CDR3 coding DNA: TGCAGCGTTGACCCTAGCGGGGCAGACGAGCAGTACTTC.

The CDR3 reads CATSDRSPGQGAYEQYF. In DNA, the CDR3 is TGTGCCACCAGTGATCGATCTCCGGGACAGGGGGCTTACGAGCAGTACTTC. The chain uses TRBV24-1 and TRBJ2-7, with 12 bases identical to TRBD1. The V gene's germline CDR1 is KGHDR and CDR2 SFDVKD. The trim removed 3 bases at V and 4 bases at J, leaving 9 bases unmatched. The CDR3 consists of 17 residues.

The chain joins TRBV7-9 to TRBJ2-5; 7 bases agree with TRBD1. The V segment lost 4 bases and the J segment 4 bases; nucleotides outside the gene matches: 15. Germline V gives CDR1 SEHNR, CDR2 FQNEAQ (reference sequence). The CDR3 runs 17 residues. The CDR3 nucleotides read TGTGCCAGCAGCTCACCGACCAACAGGGGAAAGCCAGAGACCCAGTACTTC. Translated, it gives CASSSPTNRGKPETQYF.

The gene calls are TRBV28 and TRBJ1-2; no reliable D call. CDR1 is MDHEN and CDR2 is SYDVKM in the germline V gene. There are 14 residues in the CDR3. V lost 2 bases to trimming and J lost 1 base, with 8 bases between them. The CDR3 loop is CASSLSQFNYGYTF. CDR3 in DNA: TGTGCCAGCAGTTTAAGCCAATTTAACTATGGCTACACCTTC.

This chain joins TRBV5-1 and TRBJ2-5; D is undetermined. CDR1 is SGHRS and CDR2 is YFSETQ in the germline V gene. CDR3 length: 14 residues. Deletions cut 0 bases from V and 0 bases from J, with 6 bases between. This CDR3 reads CASSLGQYQETQYF. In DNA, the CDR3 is TGCGCCAGCAGCTTGGGGCAGTACCAAGAGACCCAGTACTTC.

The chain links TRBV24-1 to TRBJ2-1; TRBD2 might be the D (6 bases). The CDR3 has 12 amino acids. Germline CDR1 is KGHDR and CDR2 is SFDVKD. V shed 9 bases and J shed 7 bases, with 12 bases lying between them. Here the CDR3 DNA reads TGTGCCACCCGAGGACTACTAAATGAGCAGTTCTTC. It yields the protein CATRGLLNEQFF.

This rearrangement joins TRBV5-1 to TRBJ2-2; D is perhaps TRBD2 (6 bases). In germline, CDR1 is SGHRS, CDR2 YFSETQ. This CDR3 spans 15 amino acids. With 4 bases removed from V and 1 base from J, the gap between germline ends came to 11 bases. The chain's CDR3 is CASSETGENTGELFF. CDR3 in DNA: TGCGCCAGCAGCGAAACGGGGGAGAACACCGGGGAGCTGTTTTTT.

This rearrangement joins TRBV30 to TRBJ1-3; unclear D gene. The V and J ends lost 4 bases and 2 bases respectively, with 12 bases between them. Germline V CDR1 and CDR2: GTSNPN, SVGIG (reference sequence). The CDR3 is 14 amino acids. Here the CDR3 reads CAWTSGFAGNTIYF. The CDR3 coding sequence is TGTGCCTGGACGTCCGGGTTTGCTGGAAACACCATATATTTT.

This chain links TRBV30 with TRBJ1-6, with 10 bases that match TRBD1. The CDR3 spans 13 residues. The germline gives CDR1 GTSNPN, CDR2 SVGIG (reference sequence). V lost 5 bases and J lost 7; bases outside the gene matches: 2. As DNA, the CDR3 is TGTGCCTGGCAGACAGGGGGCAATTCACCCCTCCACTTT. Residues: CAWQTGGNSPLHF.

The CDR3 coding sequence is TGCGCCAGCAGCCCTCGGGGACTAGCGGGGGGGGCAGATACGCAGTATTTT. This sequence encodes CASSPRGLAGGADTQYF. The rearrangement joins TRBV4-1 to TRBJ2-3; 16 bases agree with TRBD2. From germline, CDR1 is MGHRA and CDR2 YSYEKL. This CDR3 has 17 residues. J was trimmed by 4 bases and V by 4 bases; bases with no gene match: 5.

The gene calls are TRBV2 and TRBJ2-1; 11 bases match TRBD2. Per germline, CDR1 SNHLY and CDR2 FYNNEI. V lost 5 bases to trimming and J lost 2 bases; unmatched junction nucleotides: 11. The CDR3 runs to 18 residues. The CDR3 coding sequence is TGTGCCAGCAGTTCTCCACGGGCTAGCGGGGGGACCTACAATGAGCAGTTCTTC. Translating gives CASSSPRASGGTYNEQFF.

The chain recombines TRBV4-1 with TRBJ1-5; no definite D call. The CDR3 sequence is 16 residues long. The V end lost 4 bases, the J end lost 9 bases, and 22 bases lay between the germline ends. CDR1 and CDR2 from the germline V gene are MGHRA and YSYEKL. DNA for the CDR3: TGCGCCAGCAGCCCGGGCCTAATGGGGATCGGAGGGCCCCAGCATTTT. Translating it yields CASSPGLMGIGGPQHF.

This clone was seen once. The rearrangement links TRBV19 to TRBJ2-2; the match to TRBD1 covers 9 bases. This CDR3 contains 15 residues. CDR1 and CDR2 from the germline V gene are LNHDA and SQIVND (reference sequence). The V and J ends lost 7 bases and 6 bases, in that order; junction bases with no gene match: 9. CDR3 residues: CASIGGTGFSGELFF. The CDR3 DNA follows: TGTGCCAGTATAGGGGGGACAGGGTTTTCCGGGGAGCTGTTTTTT.

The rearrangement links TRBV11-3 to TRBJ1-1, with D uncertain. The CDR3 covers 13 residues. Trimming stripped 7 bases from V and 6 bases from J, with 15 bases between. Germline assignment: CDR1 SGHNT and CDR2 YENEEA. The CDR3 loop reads CASNPGGGAEAFF. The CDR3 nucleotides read TGTGCCAGCAACCCGGGTGGCGGGGCTGAAGCTTTCTTT.